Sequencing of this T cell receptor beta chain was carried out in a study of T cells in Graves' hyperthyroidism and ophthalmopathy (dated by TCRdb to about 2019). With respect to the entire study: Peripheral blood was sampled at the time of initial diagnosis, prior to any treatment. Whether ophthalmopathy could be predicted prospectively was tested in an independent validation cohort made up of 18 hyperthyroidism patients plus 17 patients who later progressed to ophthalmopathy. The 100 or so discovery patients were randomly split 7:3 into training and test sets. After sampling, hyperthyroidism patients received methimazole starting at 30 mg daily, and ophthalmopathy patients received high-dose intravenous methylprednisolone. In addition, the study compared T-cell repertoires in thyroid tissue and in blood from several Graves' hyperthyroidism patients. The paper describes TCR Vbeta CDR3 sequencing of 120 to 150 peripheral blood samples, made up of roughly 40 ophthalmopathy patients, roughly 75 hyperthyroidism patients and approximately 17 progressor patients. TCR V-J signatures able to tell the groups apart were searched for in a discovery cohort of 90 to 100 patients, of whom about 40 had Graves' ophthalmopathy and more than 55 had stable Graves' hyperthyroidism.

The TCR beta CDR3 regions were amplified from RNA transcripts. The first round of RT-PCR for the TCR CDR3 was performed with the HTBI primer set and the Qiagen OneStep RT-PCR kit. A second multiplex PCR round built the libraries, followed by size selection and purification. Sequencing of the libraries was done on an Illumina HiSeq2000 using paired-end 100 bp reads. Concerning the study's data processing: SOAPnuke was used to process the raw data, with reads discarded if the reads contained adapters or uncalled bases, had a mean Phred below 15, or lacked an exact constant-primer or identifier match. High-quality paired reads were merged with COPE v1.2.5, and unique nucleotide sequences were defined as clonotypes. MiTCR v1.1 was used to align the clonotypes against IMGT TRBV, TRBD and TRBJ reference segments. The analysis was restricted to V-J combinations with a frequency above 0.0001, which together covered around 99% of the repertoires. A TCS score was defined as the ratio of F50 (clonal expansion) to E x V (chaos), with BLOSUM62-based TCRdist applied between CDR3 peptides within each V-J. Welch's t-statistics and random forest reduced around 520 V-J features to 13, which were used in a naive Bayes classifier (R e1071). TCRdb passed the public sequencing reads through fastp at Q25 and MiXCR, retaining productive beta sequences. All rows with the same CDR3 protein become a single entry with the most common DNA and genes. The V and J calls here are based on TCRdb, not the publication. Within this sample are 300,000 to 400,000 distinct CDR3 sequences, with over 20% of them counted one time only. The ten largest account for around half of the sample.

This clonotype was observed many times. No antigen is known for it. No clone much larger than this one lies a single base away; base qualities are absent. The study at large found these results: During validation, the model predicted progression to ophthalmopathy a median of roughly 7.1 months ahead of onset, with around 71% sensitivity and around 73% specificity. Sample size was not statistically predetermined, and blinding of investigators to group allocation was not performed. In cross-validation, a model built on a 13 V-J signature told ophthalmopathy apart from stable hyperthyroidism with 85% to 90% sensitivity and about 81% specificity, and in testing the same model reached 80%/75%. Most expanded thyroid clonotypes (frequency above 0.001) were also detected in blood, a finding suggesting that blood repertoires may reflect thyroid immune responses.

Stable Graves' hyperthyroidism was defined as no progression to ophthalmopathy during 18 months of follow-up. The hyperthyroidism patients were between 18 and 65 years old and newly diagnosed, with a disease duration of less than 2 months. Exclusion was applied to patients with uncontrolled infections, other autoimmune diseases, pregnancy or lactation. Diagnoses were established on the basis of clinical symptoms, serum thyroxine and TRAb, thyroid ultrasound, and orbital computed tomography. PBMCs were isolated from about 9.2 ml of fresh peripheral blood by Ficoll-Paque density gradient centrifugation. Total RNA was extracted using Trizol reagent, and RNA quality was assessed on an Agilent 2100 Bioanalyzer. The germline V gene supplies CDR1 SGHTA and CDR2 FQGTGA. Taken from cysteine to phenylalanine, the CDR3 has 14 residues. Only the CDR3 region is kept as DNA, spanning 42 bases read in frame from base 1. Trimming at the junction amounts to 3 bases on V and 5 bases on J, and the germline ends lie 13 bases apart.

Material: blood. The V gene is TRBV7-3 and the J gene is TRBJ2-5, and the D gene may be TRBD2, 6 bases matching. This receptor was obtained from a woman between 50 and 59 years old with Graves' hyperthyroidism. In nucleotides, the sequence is TGTGCCAGCAGCTTCGGACTAACTGATGAGACCCAGTACTTC. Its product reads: CASSFGLTDETQYF.